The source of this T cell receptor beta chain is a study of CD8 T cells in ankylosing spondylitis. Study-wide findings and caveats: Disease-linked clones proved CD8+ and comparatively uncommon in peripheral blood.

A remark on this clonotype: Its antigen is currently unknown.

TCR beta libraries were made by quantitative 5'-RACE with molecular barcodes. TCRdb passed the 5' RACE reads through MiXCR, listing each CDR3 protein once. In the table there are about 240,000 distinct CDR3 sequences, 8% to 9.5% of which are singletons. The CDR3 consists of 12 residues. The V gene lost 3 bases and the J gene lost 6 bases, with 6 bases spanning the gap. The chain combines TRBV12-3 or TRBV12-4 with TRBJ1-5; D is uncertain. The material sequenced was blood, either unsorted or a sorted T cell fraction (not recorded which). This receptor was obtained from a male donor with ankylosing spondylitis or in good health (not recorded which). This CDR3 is CASSLEIQPQHF. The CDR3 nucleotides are TGTGCCAGCAGTTTGGAGATTCAGCCCCAGCATTTT.